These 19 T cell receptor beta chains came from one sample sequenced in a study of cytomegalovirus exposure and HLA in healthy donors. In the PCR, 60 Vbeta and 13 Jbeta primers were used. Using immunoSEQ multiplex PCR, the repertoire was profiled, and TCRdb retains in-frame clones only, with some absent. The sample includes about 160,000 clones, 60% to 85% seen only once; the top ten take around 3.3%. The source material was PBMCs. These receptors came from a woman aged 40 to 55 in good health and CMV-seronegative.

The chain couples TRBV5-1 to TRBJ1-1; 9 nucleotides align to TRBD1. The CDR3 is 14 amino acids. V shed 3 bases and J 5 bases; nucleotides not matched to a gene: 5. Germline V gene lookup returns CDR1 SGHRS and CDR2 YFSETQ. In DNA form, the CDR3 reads TGCGCCAGCAGCTCGGACAGGGGAGGGACTGAAGCTTTCTTT. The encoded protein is CASSSDRGGTEAFF.

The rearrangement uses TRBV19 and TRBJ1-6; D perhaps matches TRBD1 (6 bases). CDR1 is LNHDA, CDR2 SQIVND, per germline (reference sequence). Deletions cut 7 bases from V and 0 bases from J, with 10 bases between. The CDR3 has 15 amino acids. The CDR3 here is CASKQGSSYNSPLHF. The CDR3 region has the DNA TGTGCCAGTAAGCAGGGGAGCTCCTATAATTCACCCCTCCACTTT.

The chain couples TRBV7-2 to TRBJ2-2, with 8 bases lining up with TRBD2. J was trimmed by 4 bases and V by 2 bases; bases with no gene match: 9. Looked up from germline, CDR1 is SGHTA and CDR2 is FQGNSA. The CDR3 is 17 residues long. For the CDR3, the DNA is TGTGCCAGCAGCTTATCCCCAGCGGGGGCTGTCACCGGGGAGCTGTTTTTT. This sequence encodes CASSLSPAGAVTGELFF. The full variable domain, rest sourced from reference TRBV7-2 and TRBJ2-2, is GAGVSQSPSNKVTEKGKDVELRCDPISGHTALYWYRQSLGQGLEFLIYFQGNSAPDKSGLPSDRFSAERTGGSVSTLTIQRTQQEDSAVYLCASSLSPAGAVTGELFFGEGSRLTVL.

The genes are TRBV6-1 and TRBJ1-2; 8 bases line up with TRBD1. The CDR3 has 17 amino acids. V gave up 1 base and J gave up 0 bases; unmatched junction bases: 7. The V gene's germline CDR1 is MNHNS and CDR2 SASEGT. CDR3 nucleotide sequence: TGTGCCAGCAGTGAAGAGGTGACAGGGGCAACTAACTATGGCTACACCTTC. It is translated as CASSEEVTGATNYGYTF.

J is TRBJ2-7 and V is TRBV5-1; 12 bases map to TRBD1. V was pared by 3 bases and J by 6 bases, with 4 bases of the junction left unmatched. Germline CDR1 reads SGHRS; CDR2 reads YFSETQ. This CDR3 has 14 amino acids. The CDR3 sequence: CASSSGTGGFEQYF. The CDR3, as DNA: TGCGCCAGCAGCTCCGGGACAGGGGGCTTCGAGCAGTACTTC.

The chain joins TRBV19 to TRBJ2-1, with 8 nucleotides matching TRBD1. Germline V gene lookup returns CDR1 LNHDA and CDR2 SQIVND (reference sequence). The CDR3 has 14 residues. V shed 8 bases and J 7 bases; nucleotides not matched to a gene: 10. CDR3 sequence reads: CASEKRTGINEQFF. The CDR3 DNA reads TGTGCCAGTGAGAAGAGGACAGGGATAAATGAGCAGTTCTTC.

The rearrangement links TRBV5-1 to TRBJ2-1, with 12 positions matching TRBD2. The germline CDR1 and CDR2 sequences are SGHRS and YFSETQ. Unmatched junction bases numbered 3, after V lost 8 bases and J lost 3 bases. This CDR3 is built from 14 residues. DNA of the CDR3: TGCGCCAGTCGGACTAGCGGGGACTACAATGAGCAGTTCTTC. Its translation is CASRTSGDYNEQFF.

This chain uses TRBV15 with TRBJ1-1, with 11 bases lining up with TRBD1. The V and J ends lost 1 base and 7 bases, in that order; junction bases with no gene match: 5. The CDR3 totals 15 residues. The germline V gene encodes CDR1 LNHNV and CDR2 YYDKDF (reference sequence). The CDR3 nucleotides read TGTGCCACCAGCAGAGTGGACAGGGGGCTGGTTGAAGCTTTCTTT. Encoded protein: CATSRVDRGLVEAFF.

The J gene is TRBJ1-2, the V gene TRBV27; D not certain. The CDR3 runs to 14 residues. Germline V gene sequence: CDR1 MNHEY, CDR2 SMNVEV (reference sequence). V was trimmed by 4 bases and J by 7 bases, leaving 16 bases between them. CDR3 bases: TGTGCCAGCAGTTATAGTGGTGGTGGTTTTGGCTACACCTTC. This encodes CASSYSGGGFGYTF.

The CDR3 coding sequence is TGTGCCAGCAGCCTACGGACAGGGTCCACGGAGACCCAGTACTTC. As protein: CASSLRTGSTETQYF. The chain recombines TRBV5-4 with TRBJ2-5, with 8 bases aligning to TRBD1. The V gene's germline CDR1 is SGHNT and CDR2 YYREEE (reference sequence). The CDR3 extends over 15 amino acids. V shed 4 bases, J shed 5 bases, and the junction held 10 bases outside the gene matches. Full variable domain (missing parts from reference TRBV5-4 and TRBJ2-5): ETGVTQSPTHLIKTRGQQVTLRCSSQSGHNTVSWYQQALGQGPQFIFQYYREEENGRGNFPPRFSGLQFPNYSSELNVNALELDDSALYLCASSLRTGSTETQYFGPGTRLLVL.

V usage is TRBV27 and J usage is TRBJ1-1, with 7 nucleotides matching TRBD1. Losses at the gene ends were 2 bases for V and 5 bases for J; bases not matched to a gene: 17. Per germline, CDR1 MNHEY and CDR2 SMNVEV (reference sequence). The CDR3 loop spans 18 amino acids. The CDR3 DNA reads TGTGCCAGCAGTTTACATTCCTGGGTAGGGGGCAGGTGGACTGAAGCTTTCTTT. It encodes CASSLHSWVGGRWTEAFF.

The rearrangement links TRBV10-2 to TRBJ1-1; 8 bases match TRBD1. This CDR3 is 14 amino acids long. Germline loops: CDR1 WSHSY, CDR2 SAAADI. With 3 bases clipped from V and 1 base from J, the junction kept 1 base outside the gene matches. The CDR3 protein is CASSDTGGNTEAFF. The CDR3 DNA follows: TGCGCCAGCAGTGACACAGGGGGGAACACTGAAGCTTTCTTT.

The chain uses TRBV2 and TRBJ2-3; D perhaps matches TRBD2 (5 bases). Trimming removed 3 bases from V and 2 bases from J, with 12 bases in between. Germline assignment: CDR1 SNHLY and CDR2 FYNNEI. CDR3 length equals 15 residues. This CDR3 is CASSDVGVATDTQYF. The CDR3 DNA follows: TGTGCCAGCAGTGACGTCGGGGTAGCCACAGATACGCAGTATTTT. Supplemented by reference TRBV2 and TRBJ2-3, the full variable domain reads EPEVTQTPSHQVTQMGQEVILRCVPISNHLYFYWYRQILGQKVEFLVSFYNNEISEKSEIFDDQFSVERPDGSNFTLKIRSTKLEDSAMYFCASSDVGVATDTQYFGPGTRLTVL.

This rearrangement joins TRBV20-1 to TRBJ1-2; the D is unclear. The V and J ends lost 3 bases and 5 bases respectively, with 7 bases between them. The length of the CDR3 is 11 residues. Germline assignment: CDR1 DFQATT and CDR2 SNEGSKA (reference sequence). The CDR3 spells CSARLAYGYTF. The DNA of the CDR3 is TGCAGTGCTAGGTTAGCGTATGGCTACACCTTC.

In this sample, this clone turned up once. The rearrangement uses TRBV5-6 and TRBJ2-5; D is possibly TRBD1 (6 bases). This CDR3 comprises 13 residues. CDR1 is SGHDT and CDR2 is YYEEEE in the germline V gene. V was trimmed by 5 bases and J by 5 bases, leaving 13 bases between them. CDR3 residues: CASSTGQRETQYF. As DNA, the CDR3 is TGTGCCAGCAGTACGGGACAACGGGAGACCCAGTACTTC.

Here the CDR3 reads CASSWASTEAFF. The DNA of the CDR3 is TGTGCCAGCAGTTGGGCATCCACTGAAGCTTTCTTT. The rearrangement links TRBV7-2 to TRBJ1-1; D is undetermined. This CDR3 is 12 amino acids long. V was pared by 6 bases and J by 4 bases, with 9 bases between. Germline-derived CDR1 and CDR2 are SGHTA and FQGNSA.

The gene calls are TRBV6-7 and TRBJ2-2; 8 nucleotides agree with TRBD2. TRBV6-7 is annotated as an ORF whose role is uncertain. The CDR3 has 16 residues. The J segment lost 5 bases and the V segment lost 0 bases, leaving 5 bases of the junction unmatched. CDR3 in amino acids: CASSYSTSGPTGELFF. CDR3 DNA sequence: TGTGCCAGCAGTTACTCTACTAGCGGACCGACCGGGGAGCTGTTTTTT.

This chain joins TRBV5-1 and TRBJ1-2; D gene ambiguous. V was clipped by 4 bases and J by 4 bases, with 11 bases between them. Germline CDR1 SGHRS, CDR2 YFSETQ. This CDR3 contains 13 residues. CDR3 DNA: TGCGCCAGCAGCCTCTCACAGACCTATGGCTACACCTTC. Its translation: CASSLSQTYGYTF.

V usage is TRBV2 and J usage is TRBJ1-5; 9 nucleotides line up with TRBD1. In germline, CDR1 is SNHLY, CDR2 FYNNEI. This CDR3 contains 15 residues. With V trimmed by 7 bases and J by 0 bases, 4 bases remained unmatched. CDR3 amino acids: CASNPGQGSNQPQHF. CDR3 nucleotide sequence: TGTGCCAGCAACCCGGGACAGGGTAGCAATCAGCCCCAGCATTTT.